The rows below give T cell receptor beta chains drawn from one sample of a study of breast tumors, draining lymph nodes, adjacent tissues. Each CDR3 protein gets one entry after TCRdb re-called the multiplex PCR reads with MiXCR. The repertoire holds 160,000 or so distinct CDR3 sequences, with 33% as singletons. Sequencing used axillary lymph node tissue. These receptors all come from a female donor with breast cancer. Some clones in this sample may be carry-over from other donors' samples. The CDR3 runs from the conserved cysteine through the conserved F or W. Each record gives: J gene, D gene, V gene, clone size, CDR3 protein. D genes are given only for firm matches. Not every row has a clone size; where given, it reads once, few, many or a size class.

j_call: TRBJ2-7; d_call: -; v_call: TRBV20-1; clone_size: many; cdr3_aa: CSARPSGGASYEQYF
j_call: TRBJ2-1; d_call: TRBD2; v_call: TRBV6-2/TRBV6-3; clone_size: few; cdr3_aa: CASIGGAAAPRNEQFF
j_call: TRBJ2-3; d_call: -; v_call: TRBV24-1; clone_size: once; cdr3_aa: CATSDLTTLGRDTQYF
j_call: TRBJ2-3; d_call: -; v_call: TRBV7-2; clone_size: once; cdr3_aa: CASSQRVSGTDTPHF
j_call: TRBJ2-5; d_call: TRBD2; v_call: TRBV2; clone_size: -; cdr3_aa: CASNLLGGSETQYF
j_call: TRBJ1-3; d_call: TRBD1; v_call: TRBV5-4; clone_size: many; cdr3_aa: CASSRTGDWNTIYF
j_call: TRBJ1-4; d_call: TRBD1; v_call: TRBV11-2; clone_size: -; cdr3_aa: CASSRQGGNEKLFF
j_call: TRBJ2-7; d_call: -; v_call: TRBV11-2; clone_size: many; cdr3_aa: CASSGGFREAYEQYF
j_call: TRBJ2-7; d_call: TRBD1; v_call: TRBV11-2; clone_size: -; cdr3_aa: CASSAQGAACEQYF
j_call: TRBJ2-6; d_call: -; v_call: TRBV6-6; clone_size: many; cdr3_aa: CASSHLGRISGANVLTF
j_call: TRBJ1-1; d_call: -; v_call: TRBV27; clone_size: -; cdr3_aa: CASSLGVGRGFFVAFF
j_call: TRBJ2-1; d_call: -; v_call: TRBV5-4; clone_size: many; cdr3_aa: CASSLGLTNEQFF
j_call: TRBJ1-2; d_call: -; v_call: TRBV4-1; clone_size: many; cdr3_aa: CASSPRDGAYGYTF
j_call: TRBJ2-2; d_call: TRBD2; v_call: TRBV9; clone_size: -; cdr3_aa: CASSRDGGSTGELFF
j_call: TRBJ2-1; d_call: -; v_call: TRBV2; clone_size: once; cdr3_aa: CANSEALVRRIEQFF
j_call: TRBJ2-3; d_call: -; v_call: TRBV10-3; clone_size: many; cdr3_aa: CATQRPTAQRVGTQYF
j_call: TRBJ1-2; d_call: TRBD1; v_call: TRBV5-1; clone_size: many; cdr3_aa: CASSLRDSYGYTF
j_call: TRBJ1-1; d_call: TRBD1; v_call: TRBV7-2; clone_size: -; cdr3_aa: CASSLGLEQGAAFF
j_call: TRBJ2-2; d_call: TRBD2; v_call: TRBV7-6; clone_size: -; cdr3_aa: CASSLAAGELFF
j_call: TRBJ1-1; d_call: -; v_call: TRBV29-1; clone_size: once; cdr3_aa: CSVHARGGTGAFF
j_call: TRBJ2-7; d_call: TRBD2; v_call: TRBV7-2; clone_size: many; cdr3_aa: CASSPSGGNSYEQYF
j_call: TRBJ2-7; d_call: -; v_call: TRBV7-8; clone_size: many; cdr3_aa: CASSLGRAGYEQYF
j_call: TRBJ2-5; d_call: TRBD2; v_call: TRBV5-4; clone_size: many; cdr3_aa: CASSLFLILSGSGQETQYF
j_call: TRBJ1-2; d_call: -; v_call: TRBV2; clone_size: -; cdr3_aa: CASSSQAFVRLGSDTF
j_call: TRBJ2-5; d_call: TRBD2; v_call: TRBV20-1; clone_size: many; cdr3_aa: CGAAGRRETQYF
j_call: TRBJ2-7; d_call: -; v_call: TRBV28; clone_size: many; cdr3_aa: CASSPRDARSYEQYF
j_call: TRBJ2-7; d_call: TRBD1; v_call: TRBV18; clone_size: many; cdr3_aa: CASSPYETGDEQYF
j_call: TRBJ2-1; d_call: -; v_call: TRBV29-1; clone_size: many; cdr3_aa: CSVGGLASEQFF
j_call: TRBJ2-1; d_call: -; v_call: TRBV18; clone_size: -; cdr3_aa: CASSPSSRRAGNEQFF
j_call: TRBJ1-2; d_call: -; v_call: TRBV20-1; clone_size: -; cdr3_aa: CSAGLVRGEAYGYTF
j_call: TRBJ2-2; d_call: -; v_call: TRBV29-1; clone_size: many; cdr3_aa: CSLIEGDTGELFF
j_call: TRBJ1-1; d_call: -; v_call: TRBV6-6; clone_size: -; cdr3_aa: CASSHATGHTEAFF
j_call: TRBJ1-2; d_call: TRBD1; v_call: TRBV9; clone_size: -; cdr3_aa: CASSSQWGPAGQGTDGYTF
j_call: TRBJ1-1; d_call: -; v_call: TRBV7-9; clone_size: many; cdr3_aa: CASSLATEAFF
j_call: TRBJ1-6; d_call: TRBD1; v_call: TRBV3-1; clone_size: many; cdr3_aa: CASSQSGQGHNSPLHF
j_call: TRBJ1-6; d_call: -; v_call: TRBV6-1; clone_size: -; cdr3_aa: CASSEVEDRNSTLRF
j_call: TRBJ2-7; d_call: -; v_call: TRBV6-2/TRBV6-3; clone_size: many; cdr3_aa: CASSRGALRRGSYEQYF
j_call: TRBJ2-2; d_call: -; v_call: TRBV7-2; clone_size: -; cdr3_aa: CASSRTRGELFF
j_call: TRBJ1-2; d_call: TRBD1; v_call: TRBV7-2; clone_size: -; cdr3_aa: CASSSTGTEGYTF
j_call: TRBJ1-5; d_call: -; v_call: TRBV27; clone_size: -; cdr3_aa: CASQPFTGSSYEHF
j_call: TRBJ2-1; d_call: -; v_call: TRBV5-6; clone_size: many; cdr3_aa: CASNPEGSLGEQFF
j_call: TRBJ2-5; d_call: -; v_call: TRBV29-1; clone_size: -; cdr3_aa: CASSVRGRDQETQYF
j_call: TRBJ1-4; d_call: -; v_call: TRBV20-1; clone_size: -; cdr3_aa: CSARAGGEKLFF
j_call: TRBJ1-1; d_call: TRBD1; v_call: TRBV3-1; clone_size: -; cdr3_aa: CASSPTGNTEALF
j_call: TRBJ1-6; d_call: TRBD1; v_call: TRBV5-1; clone_size: -; cdr3_aa: CASRERQGDFTYNSPLHF
j_call: TRBJ2-7; d_call: TRBD2; v_call: TRBV15; clone_size: many; cdr3_aa: CATSRVSREGSTYEQYF
j_call: TRBJ1-4; d_call: TRBD1; v_call: TRBV28; clone_size: many; cdr3_aa: CASSINPGGYEKLFF
j_call: TRBJ2-5; d_call: -; v_call: TRBV6-8; clone_size: -; cdr3_aa: CASGSRDQGYQETQYF
j_call: TRBJ1-5; d_call: -; v_call: TRBV30; clone_size: many; cdr3_aa: CAWRGPQVGMPQHF
j_call: TRBJ2-5; d_call: -; v_call: TRBV4-1; clone_size: many; cdr3_aa: CASSQDLARAETQYF
j_call: TRBJ2-7; d_call: -; v_call: TRBV29-1; clone_size: many; cdr3_aa: CSVGGLLAYEQYF
j_call: TRBJ2-5; d_call: -; v_call: TRBV7-6; clone_size: many; cdr3_aa: CASSASSRETQYF
j_call: TRBJ2-5; d_call: -; v_call: TRBV20-1; clone_size: few; cdr3_aa: CSARSGLALTQETQYF
j_call: TRBJ2-3; d_call: TRBD2; v_call: TRBV7-3; clone_size: many; cdr3_aa: CASSLGTSGSDTQYF
j_call: TRBJ2-7; d_call: TRBD2; v_call: TRBV27; clone_size: many; cdr3_aa: CASRLGTTNEQYF
j_call: TRBJ2-2; d_call: -; v_call: TRBV4-3; clone_size: many; cdr3_aa: CASSQGTPPSSLFF
j_call: TRBJ2-7; d_call: TRBD2; v_call: TRBV25-1; clone_size: -; cdr3_aa: CASSVSSGGNSYEQYF
j_call: TRBJ2-6; d_call: -; v_call: TRBV27; clone_size: many; cdr3_aa: CASRLRGANVLTF
j_call: TRBJ2-7; d_call: -; v_call: TRBV24-1; clone_size: -; cdr3_aa: CATSEAGTLGEQYF
j_call: TRBJ2-5; d_call: TRBD2; v_call: TRBV20-1; clone_size: many; cdr3_aa: CSARDRFHSGGQETQYF